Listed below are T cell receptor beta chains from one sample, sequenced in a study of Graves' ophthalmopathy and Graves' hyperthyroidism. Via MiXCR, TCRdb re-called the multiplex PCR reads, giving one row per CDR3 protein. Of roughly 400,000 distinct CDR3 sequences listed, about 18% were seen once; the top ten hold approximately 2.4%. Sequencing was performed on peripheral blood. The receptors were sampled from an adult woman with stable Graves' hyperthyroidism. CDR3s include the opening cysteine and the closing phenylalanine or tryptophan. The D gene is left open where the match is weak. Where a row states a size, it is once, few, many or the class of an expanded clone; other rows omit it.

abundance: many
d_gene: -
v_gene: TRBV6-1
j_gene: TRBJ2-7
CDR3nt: TGTGCCAGCAACCAAGGACCCAACTACGAGCAGTACTTC
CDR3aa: CASNQGPNYEQYF

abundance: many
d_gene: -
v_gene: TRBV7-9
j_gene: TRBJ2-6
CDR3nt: TGTGCCAGCAGCCTCCCAGAGGCTGGGGCCAACGTCCTGACTTTC
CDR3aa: CASSLPEAGANVLTF

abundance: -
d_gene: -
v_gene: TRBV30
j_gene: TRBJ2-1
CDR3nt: TGTGCCTGGAGCTCTAGCTCACCTGAGCAGTTCTTC
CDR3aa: CAWSSSSPEQFF

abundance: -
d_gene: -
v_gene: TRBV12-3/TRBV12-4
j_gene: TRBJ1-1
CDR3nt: TGTGCCAGCAGTCTACTTTGGGCTGAGGCTTTCTTT
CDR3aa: CASSLLWAEAFF

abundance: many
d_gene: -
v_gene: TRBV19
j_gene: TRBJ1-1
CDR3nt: TGTGCCAGTAGTGCGCTGGGATTTCGTACTGAAGCTTTCTTT
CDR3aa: CASSALGFRTEAFF

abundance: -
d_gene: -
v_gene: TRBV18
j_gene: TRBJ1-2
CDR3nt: TGTGCCAGCTCACCACTGCAGGGGCAAGCTAACTATGGCTACACCTTC
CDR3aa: CASSPLQGQANYGYTF

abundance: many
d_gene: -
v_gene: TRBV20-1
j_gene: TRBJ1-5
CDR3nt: TGCAGTGCTAGGGGGACCAGGGGAAATCAGCCCCAGCATTTT
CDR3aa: CSARGTRGNQPQHF

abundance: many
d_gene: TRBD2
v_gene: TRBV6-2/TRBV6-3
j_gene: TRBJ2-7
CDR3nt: TGTGCCAGCAGTTATAATCTAGCGGGAGCCTACGAGCAGTACTTC
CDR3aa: CASSYNLAGAYEQYF

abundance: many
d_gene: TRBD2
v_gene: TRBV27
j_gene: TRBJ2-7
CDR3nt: TGTGCCAGCAGTTTGATGGGAGGGAATTACGAGCAGTACTTC
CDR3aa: CASSLMGGNYEQYF

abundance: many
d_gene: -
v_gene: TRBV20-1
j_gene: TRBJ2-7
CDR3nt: TGCAGTGCTAGAGATCCCGTACGACAGGGGAGGGCCTACGAGCAGTACTTC
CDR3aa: CSARDPVRQGRAYEQYF

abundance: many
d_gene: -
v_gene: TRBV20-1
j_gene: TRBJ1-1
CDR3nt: TGCAGTGCTCAAGAAGGGGGAACTGAAGCTTTCTTT
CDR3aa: CSAQEGGTEAFF

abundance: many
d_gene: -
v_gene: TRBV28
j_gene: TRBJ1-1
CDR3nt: TGTGCCAGCAGCCCCACCCTACAGGGCCCGACGAACACTGAAGCTTTCTTT
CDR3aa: CASSPTLQGPTNTEAFF

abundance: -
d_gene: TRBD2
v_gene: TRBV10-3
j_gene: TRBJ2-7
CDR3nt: TGTGCCATCAGTGAGTCGGGAGGGACTAGCGGGTCCCGCGAGCAGTACTTC
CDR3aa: CAISESGGTSGSREQYF

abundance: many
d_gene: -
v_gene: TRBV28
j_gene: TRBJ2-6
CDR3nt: TGTGCCAGCAGCTGGACAGCTGGGGCCAACGTCCTGACTTTC
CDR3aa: CASSWTAGANVLTF

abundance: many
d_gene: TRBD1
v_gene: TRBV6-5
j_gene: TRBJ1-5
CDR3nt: TGTGCCAGCAGTTTCCACGGACAGGGTAATCAGCCCCAGCATTTT
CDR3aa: CASSFHGQGNQPQHF

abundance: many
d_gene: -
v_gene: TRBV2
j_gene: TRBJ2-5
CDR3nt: TGTGCCAGCAGTGATACCAGGGGTGATCGAGAGACCCAGTACTTC
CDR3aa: CASSDTRGDRETQYF

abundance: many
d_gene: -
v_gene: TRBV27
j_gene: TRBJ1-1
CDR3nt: TGTGCCAGCAGTCAGGACCGGGCGGACACTGAAGCTTTCTTT
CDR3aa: CASSQDRADTEAFF

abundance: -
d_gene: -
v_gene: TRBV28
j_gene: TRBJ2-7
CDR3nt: TGTGTCAGCAACCATGGCTGTCCCTACGAGCAGTGCTTC
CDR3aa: CVSNHGCPYEQCF

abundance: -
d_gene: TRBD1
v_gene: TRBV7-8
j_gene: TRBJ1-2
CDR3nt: TGTGCCAGCAGCTCGACAGGGAACTACTATGGCTACACCTTC
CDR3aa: CASSSTGNYYGYTF

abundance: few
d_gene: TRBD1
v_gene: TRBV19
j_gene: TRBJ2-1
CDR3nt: TGTGCCAGTAGTATAGAGGGGACAGGGACCTTTAGCTCCTACAATGAGCAGTTCTTC
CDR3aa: CASSIEGTGTFSSYNEQFF

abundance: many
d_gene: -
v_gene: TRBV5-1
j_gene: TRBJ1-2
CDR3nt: TGCGCCAGCAGCTTGGTGGCAGGGGCTAACTATGGCTACACCTTC
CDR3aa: CASSLVAGANYGYTF

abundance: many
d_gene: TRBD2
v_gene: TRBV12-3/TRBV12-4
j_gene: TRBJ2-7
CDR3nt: TGTGCCAGCAGTTTCGGGGGGATGGCCTACGAGCAGTACTTC
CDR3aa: CASSFGGMAYEQYF

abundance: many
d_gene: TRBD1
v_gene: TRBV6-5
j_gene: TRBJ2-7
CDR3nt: TGTGCCAGCAGTTTCCAGGCTAGCAGGGGGCCCTACGAGCAGTACTTC
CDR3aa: CASSFQASRGPYEQYF

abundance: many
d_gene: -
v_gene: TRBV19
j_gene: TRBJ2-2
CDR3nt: TGTGCCAGTAGTGGGGCCGGGGAGCTGTTTTTT
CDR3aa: CASSGAGELFF

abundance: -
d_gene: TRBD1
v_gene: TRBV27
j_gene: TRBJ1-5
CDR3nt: TGTGCCAGCAGTTGGGAGGGGGCGGGCAATCAGCCCCAGCATTTT
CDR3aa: CASSWEGAGNQPQHF

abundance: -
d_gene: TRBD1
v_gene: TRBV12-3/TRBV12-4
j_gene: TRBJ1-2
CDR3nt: TGTGCCAGCAGTTCGGACAGGGCTAACTATGGCTACACCTTC
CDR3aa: CASSSDRANYGYTF

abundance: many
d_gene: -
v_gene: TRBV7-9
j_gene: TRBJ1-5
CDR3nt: TGTGCCAGCAGTTCGGGGGTGATCCCCCAGCATTTT
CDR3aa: CASSSGVIPQHF

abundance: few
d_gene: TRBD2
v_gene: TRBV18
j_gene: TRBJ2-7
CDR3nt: TGTGCCAGCTCCCCAGGGCTTCCGGGACTAGCGGGAAACTACGAGCAGTACTTC
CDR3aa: CASSPGLPGLAGNYEQYF

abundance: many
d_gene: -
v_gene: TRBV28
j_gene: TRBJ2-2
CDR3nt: TGTGCCAGCAGTCTTCGCGGGGGCACGGGCTTCTCCAACCGGGAGCTGTTTTTT
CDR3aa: CASSLRGGTGFSNRELFF

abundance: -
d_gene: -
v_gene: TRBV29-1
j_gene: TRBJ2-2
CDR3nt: TGCAGCGTTGAAGTATCTCGGGTGAGGGAGCTGTTTTTT
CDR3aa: CSVEVSRVRELFF

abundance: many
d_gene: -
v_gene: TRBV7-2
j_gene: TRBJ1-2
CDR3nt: TGTGCCACCGCTACCCCGGAAGGGTCCAACTATGGCTACACCTTC
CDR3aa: CATATPEGSNYGYTF

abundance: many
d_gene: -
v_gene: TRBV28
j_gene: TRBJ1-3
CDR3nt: TGTGCCAGCAGTTTTCCGGGCTCTGGAAACACCATATATTTT
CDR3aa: CASSFPGSGNTIYF

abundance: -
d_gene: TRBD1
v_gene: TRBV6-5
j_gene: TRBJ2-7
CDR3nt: TGTGCCAGCAGTTCGACGGCGACAGGGGGTGTCGACGAGCAGTACTTC
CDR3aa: CASSSTATGGVDEQYF

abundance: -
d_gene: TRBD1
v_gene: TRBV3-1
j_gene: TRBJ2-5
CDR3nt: TGTGCCAGCAGCCAGACGTTGGACGGGAGACAGGGGGTTCGAGAGACCCAGTACTTC
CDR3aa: CASSQTLDGRQGVRETQYF

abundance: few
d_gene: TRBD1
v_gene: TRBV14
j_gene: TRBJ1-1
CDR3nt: TGTGCCAGCAGCCCGGACAGGGGGCACATGAACACTGAAGCTTTCTTT
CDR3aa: CASSPDRGHMNTEAFF

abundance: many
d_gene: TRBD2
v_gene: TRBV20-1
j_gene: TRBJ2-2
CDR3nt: TGCAGTGCTAGAGTACTAGCGGGAGGAACCGGGGAGCTGTTTTTT
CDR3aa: CSARVLAGGTGELFF

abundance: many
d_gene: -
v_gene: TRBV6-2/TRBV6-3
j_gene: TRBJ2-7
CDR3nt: TGTGCCACCTACTCGGGAAACGAGCAGTACTTC
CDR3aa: CATYSGNEQYF

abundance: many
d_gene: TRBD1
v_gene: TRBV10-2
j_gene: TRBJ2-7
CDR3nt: TGCGCCAGCAGTATACAGGGGTACGAGCAGTACTTC
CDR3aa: CASSIQGYEQYF

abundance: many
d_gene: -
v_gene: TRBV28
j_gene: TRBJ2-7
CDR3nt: TGTGCCAGCAGTTCCATTAACCCCCCTCTTTACGAGCAGTACTTC
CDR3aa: CASSSINPPLYEQYF

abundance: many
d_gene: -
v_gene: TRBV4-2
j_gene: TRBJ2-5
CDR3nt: TGTGCCAGCAGCCAAGATCTATCTAATCCAGAGACCCAGTACTTC
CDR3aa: CASSQDLSNPETQYF

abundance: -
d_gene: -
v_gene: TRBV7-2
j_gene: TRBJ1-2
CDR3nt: TGTGCCAGCAGCTTTTCGCGAGATAACTATGGCTACACCTTC
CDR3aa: CASSFSRDNYGYTF

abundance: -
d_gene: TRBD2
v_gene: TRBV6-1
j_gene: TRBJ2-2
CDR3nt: TGTGCCAGCAGTGAGGGCTTGGGGGGGGCGAACACCGGGGAGCTGTTTTTT
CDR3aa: CASSEGLGGANTGELFF

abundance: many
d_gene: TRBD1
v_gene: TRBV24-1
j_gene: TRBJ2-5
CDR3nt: TGTGCCACCAGTGACCCAACAGGGGCACGGGAGACCCAGTACTTC
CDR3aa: CATSDPTGARETQYF

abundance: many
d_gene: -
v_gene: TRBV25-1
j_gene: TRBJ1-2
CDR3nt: TGTGCCAGCAGTGAGGCAGGGGACTATGGCTACACCTTC
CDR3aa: CASSEAGDYGYTF

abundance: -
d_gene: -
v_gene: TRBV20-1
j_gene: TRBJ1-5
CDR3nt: TGCAGTGCATGGACCTCGTTCAATCAGCCCCAGCATTTT
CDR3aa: CSAWTSFNQPQHF

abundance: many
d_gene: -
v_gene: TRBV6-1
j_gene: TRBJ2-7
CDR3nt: TGTGCCAGCAGTGGGGGCGTAATCTACGAGCAGTACTTC
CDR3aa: CASSGGVIYEQYF

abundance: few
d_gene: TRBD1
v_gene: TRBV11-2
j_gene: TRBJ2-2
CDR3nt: TGTGCCAGCAGGAGTGGACAGGGGGTTTACACCGGGGAGCTGTTTTTT
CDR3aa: CASRSGQGVYTGELFF

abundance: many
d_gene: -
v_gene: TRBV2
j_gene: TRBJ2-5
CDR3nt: TGTGCCAGCAGTGTGGAGAAACAAGAGACCCAGTACTTC
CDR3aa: CASSVEKQETQYF

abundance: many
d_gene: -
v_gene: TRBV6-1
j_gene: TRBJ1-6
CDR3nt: TGTGCCAGCAGACAGAGCCTCTATAATTCACCCCTCCACTTT
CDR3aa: CASRQSLYNSPLHF

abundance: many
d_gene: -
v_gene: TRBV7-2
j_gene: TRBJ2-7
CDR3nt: TGTGCCAGCAGCCCAACGGGACGAAGCGAGCAGTACTTC
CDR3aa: CASSPTGRSEQYF

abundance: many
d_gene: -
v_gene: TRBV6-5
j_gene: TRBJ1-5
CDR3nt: TGTGCCAGCAGTTATGGCGGGGTCAATCAGCCCCAGCATTTT
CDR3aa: CASSYGGVNQPQHF

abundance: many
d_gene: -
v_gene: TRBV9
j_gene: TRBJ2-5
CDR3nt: TGTGCCAGCAGCGTAAGCAGCCGCCAAGAGACCCAGTACTTC
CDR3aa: CASSVSSRQETQYF

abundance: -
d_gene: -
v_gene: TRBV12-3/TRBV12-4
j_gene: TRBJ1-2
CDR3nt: TGTGCCAGCAGTTTAGCGTTCAGGTTACACTATGGCTACACCTTC
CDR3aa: CASSLAFRLHYGYTF